The entry below gives a single T cell receptor (beta chain) sequence along with its context. The source of the sample is a study of Ad26.COV2.S vaccination and SARS-CoV-2 variants. Study-wide background: The trial was COV1001 and the donor's arm was Ad26.COV2.S. Intramuscular Ad26.COV2.S doses were given once or twice, 56 days apart.

TCRdb's table, derived via immunoSEQ multiplex PCR, lists solely in-frame clones and lacks some. The sample comprises hundreds of thousands of clones, roughly 86% of which are singletons, and about 3.1% rests with the top ten. CDR1 and CDR2 from the germline V gene are SGHNT and YYREEE (reference sequence). V was pared by 1 base and J by 1 base, with 9 bases between. This CDR3 spans 14 amino acids. The treatment here: roughly 20 received Ad26.COV2.S at low or high dose, single or two shots; roughly five received placebo; per-sample allocation not given. Following the first vaccine or placebo injection, samples were taken on day 63.

The chain links TRBV5-4 to TRBJ2-7; perhaps D is TRBD1 or TRBD2 (5 bases each). This sample comprised peripheral blood, obtained in a trial of Ad26.COV2.S vaccine versus placebo. The clonotype comes from a person between 18 and 60 years old who received the Ad26.COV2.S COVID-19 vaccine or a placebo. CDR3 sequence (DNA): TGTGCCAGCAGCTTGAGACAGCGGTCCTACGAGCAGTACTTC. Its protein product is CASSLRQRSYEQYF.